Given below is one TCR beta chain in context. This sample stems from a study of control samples from healthy donors and cancer patients. Sequencing used immunoSEQ multiplex PCR; TCRdb keeps in-frame clones, though not all of them. In the table there are roughly 47,000 clones, roughly 86% of which are singletons. V was trimmed by 8 bases and J by 0 bases, leaving 19 bases between them. CDR1 LNHDA and CDR2 SQIVND come from the germline V gene (reference sequence). The CDR3 spans 16 residues. The sequencing input was PBMCs. J is TRBJ1-2 and V is TRBV19; D perhaps matches TRBD1 (5 bases). The TCR was taken from a woman aged 55-70 years with lung cancer. This CDR3 is CASSTSGHTTNYGYTF. CDR3 DNA: TGTGCCAGTTCCACTTCGGGGCATACAACTAACTATGGCTACACCTTC.